The 21 T cell receptor beta chains below were found in one sample sequenced in a study of beta chain features in type 1 diabetes. Antigens of these TCRs are unknown. The investigators reverse transcribed all of the isolated RNA, so they sequenced expressed TCRB transcripts. The protocol was immunoSEQ multiplex PCR, while the TCRdb copy is restricted to in-frame clones and leaves out a portion. The sample records about 230,000 clones, roughly 16% being singletons. Study results and caveats: Type 1 diabetes patients had moderately but significantly shorter TCRB CDR3s in all four CD4+ subsets.

The sequencing sample was made of naive CD4+ T cells from blood. These receptors were collected from a man aged 25 to 40 with type 1 diabetes.

This sequence joins TRBV18 and TRBJ2-7; no clear D. V lost 4 bases, J lost 2 bases, and 24 bases lay in between. CDR1 is KGHSH, CDR2 LQKENI, per germline. The CDR3 totals 18 residues. Written as DNA, the CDR3 is TGTGCCAGCTCACTTAGTATGTCATCTAGGGCCCTACCCTACGAGCAGTACTTC. Amino acids: CASSLSMSSRALPYEQYF.

This chain joins TRBV30 and TRBJ1-5, with no clear D. CDR3 length: 11 residues. The V gene lost 2 bases and the J gene lost 6 bases, with 5 bases spanning the gap. Per the germline V gene, CDR1 is GTSNPN and CDR2 is SVGIG (reference sequence). The CDR3 protein is CAWSLGQPQHF. CDR3 sequence (DNA): TGTGCCTGGAGTCTGGGTCAGCCCCAGCATTTT.

V and J are TRBV9 and TRBJ2-3, with a weak D call TRBD2 (5 bases). Germline V gene lookup returns CDR1 SGDLS and CDR2 YYNGEE. The CDR3 contains 15 residues. Trimming removed 1 base from V and 2 bases from J, with 11 bases in between. The CDR3 loop is CASSVSPGITDTQYF. The CDR3, as DNA: TGTGCCAGCAGCGTATCCCCCGGGATCACAGATACGCAGTATTTT.

The V gene is TRBV5-1, the J gene TRBJ2-1; 8 nucleotides align to TRBD1. After removal of 3 bases from V and 4 bases from J, the junction contained 6 bases not matched to a gene. The CDR3 is made up of 15 amino acids. Germline CDR1 SGHRS, CDR2 YFSETQ. The CDR3 region has the DNA TGCGCCAGCAGCTATGGACAGGGACATTACAATGAGCAGTTCTTC. Protein sequence: CASSYGQGHYNEQFF.

In this sample, this clone turned up a few times. The V and J genes are TRBV6-5 and TRBJ2-6, with D unclear. This CDR3 has 14 residues. The germline V gene encodes CDR1 MNHEY and CDR2 SVGAGI. V gave up 5 bases and J gave up 0 bases, with 5 bases separating them. The CDR3 spells CASSQASGANVLTF. The CDR3 DNA sequence: TGTGCCAGCAGTCAGGCCTCTGGGGCCAACGTCCTGACTTTC.

The gene calls are TRBV28 and TRBJ2-3, with TRBD1 as a possible D gene (5 bases). CDR3 length equals 16 residues. The V gene's germline CDR1 is MDHEN and CDR2 SYDVKM. Between the trimmed V and J ends, which lost 2 bases and 4 bases, there was a span of 16 bases. The CDR3 DNA reads TGTGCCAGCAGTTTAGTAGGTTCCCAGGGCTCAGATACGCAGTATTTT. Translating it yields CASSLVGSQGSDTQYF.

This CDR3 reads CASSIEGQGTYEQYF. CDR3 DNA: TGTGCCAGTAGTATAGAAGGCCAGGGTACCTACGAGCAGTACTTC. This chain connects TRBV19 to TRBJ2-7, with a tentative D call TRBD1 (5 bases). The CDR3 contains 15 residues. CDR1 LNHDA and CDR2 SQIVND come from the germline V gene (reference sequence). V was shortened by 0 bases and J by 2 bases, with 11 bases between the two germline ends.

V gene TRBV4-1 combines with J gene TRBJ2-5; unclear D gene. Germline CDR1 MGHRA, CDR2 YSYEKL. This CDR3 is built from 15 residues. V lost 4 bases and J lost 5, with 17 bases in between. CDR3 sequence (DNA): TGCGCCAGCAGCCTAACTTGGCAGACCGGGGAGACCCAGTACTTC. This sequence encodes CASSLTWQTGETQYF.

The V gene is TRBV4-1, the J gene TRBJ2-1; TRBD2 agrees at 9 bases. Germline CDR1 and CDR2: MGHRA and YSYEKL. The CDR3 has 15 amino acids. V shed 0 bases and J 5 bases; nucleotides not matched to a gene: 2. The CDR3 spells CASSQDQRGDNEQFF. Here the CDR3 DNA reads TGCGCCAGCAGCCAAGATCAGCGGGGGGACAATGAGCAGTTCTTC.

The chain is built from TRBV18 and TRBJ2-2, with D possibly matching TRBD1 (5 bases). In germline, CDR1 is KGHSH, CDR2 LQKENI. The CDR3 loop spans 15 amino acids. Trimming took off 2 bases at V and 6 bases at J, with 13 bases between the two ends. The chain's CDR3 is CASSPARAPAGELFF. As DNA, the CDR3 is TGTGCCAGCTCACCAGCCAGGGCCCCCGCCGGGGAGCTGTTTTTT.

The CDR3: CSVQSGRAVGTDTQYF. CDR3 nucleotides: TGCAGCGTTCAGAGCGGGAGGGCGGTTGGGACAGATACGCAGTATTTT. The chain joins TRBV29-1 to TRBJ2-3; 10 positions match TRBD2. The CDR3 totals 16 residues. V lost 5 bases, J lost 3 bases, and 11 bases stayed unmatched. Germline CDR1 is SQVTM and CDR2 is ANQGSEA.

The gene calls are TRBV28 and TRBJ1-2; the D gene is possibly TRBD1 (6 bases). V lost 7 bases, J lost 4 bases, and 16 bases lay in between. CDR3 length: 14 residues. CDR1 is MDHEN, CDR2 SYDVKM, per germline. CDR3 sequence reads: CASNVPGELYGYTF. The CDR3 DNA reads TGTGCCAGCAACGTCCCAGGGGAACTCTATGGCTACACCTTC.

This clone was recorded a few times. The chain combines TRBV10-3 with TRBJ2-1, with D perhaps being TRBD1 or TRBD2 (6 bases each). CDR1 is ENHRY, CDR2 SYGVKD, per germline. The V end was cut by 7 bases, the J end by 1 base, with 14 bases between. The CDR3 runs to 15 residues. DNA for the CDR3: TGTGCCATCAACGAACAGGGACTTTCCTACAATGAGCAGTTCTTC. It codes for CAINEQGLSYNEQFF.

This sequence joins TRBV28 and TRBJ2-4, with 7 bases fitting TRBD1. CDR3 length: 18 residues. The ends lost 4 bases at V and 0 bases at J; junction bases unmatched: 12. CDR1 is MDHEN, CDR2 SYDVKM, per germline. This chain's CDR3 is CASSSRQGGASAKNIQYF. In nucleotides, the CDR3 is TGTGCCAGCAGTTCTAGACAGGGTGGTGCCTCAGCCAAAAACATTCAGTACTTC.

This chain connects TRBV7-9 to TRBJ1-5, with 7 nucleotides matching TRBD1. V shed 1 base, J shed 5 bases, and the junction held 8 bases outside the gene matches. The CDR3 runs 16 residues. Germline V gene data show CDR1 as SEHNR and CDR2 as FQNEAQ (reference sequence). The CDR3 bases are TGTGCCAGCAGCTTAGTGATAGGGGGCTGGGATCAGCCCCAGCATTTT. It specifies CASSLVIGGWDQPQHF.

This clone was counted between two and nine times. The gene calls are TRBV25-1 and TRBJ2-3, with 8 bases lining up with TRBD1. The length of the CDR3 is 15 residues. V dropped 6 bases and J dropped 2; count of bases not matched to a gene: 7. Per germline, CDR1 MGHDK and CDR2 SYGVNS. DNA of the CDR3: TGTGCCAGCAGGGACAGGGTGGGATTCACAGATACGCAGTATTTT. This gives the protein CASRDRVGFTDTQYF.

This rearrangement joins TRBV7-9 to TRBJ2-3, with TRBD2 identical over 8 bases. CDR1 and CDR2 (germline): SEHNR, FQNEAQ (reference sequence). The CDR3 length is 15 residues. With V trimmed by 3 bases and J by 4 bases, 6 bases remained unmatched. This chain's CDR3 is CASSLSSGGPDTQYF. CDR3 coding DNA: TGTGCCAGCAGCTTGTCCAGCGGGGGCCCAGATACGCAGTATTTT.

The chain uses TRBV5-4 and TRBJ2-5; no firm D call. The V end lost 4 bases, the J end lost 0 bases, and 16 bases lay between the germline ends. There are 16 residues in the CDR3. Germline values: CDR1 SGHNT, CDR2 YYREEE (reference sequence). The CDR3 bases are TGTGCCAGCAGCCCAGGTGGGCCAGGCCACCAAGAGACCCAGTACTTC. It translates to CASSPGGPGHQETQYF.

The genes are TRBV29-1 and TRBJ1-4; 7 nucleotides match TRBD1. In germline, CDR1 is SQVTM, CDR2 ANQGSEA. CDR3 length: 13 amino acids. V lost 6 bases and J lost 5; bases outside the gene matches: 6. The CDR3 DNA reads as TGCAGCGTAATACAGGGGCACAATGAAAAACTGTTTTTT. It codes for CSVIQGHNEKLFF.

There are a few counts of this clone. The sample carries other DNA sequences with the same CDR3. The chain carries TRBV29-1 and TRBJ2-7; D gene uncertain. Trimming cost V 4 bases and J 5 bases, with 6 bases left between them. The CDR3 spans 10 residues. Germline CDR1 and CDR2: SQVTM and ANQGSEA. CDR3 region: CSVGSNEQYF. The DNA for the CDR3 is TGCAGCGTTGGATCCAACGAGCAGTACTTC.

The J gene is TRBJ2-1, the V gene TRBV6-6, with 7 bases fitting TRBD2. This CDR3 is built from 15 residues. V shed 7 bases, J shed 6 bases, and the junction held 12 bases outside the gene matches. Germline CDR1 is MNHNY and CDR2 is SVGAGI (reference sequence). CDR3 nucleotides: TGTGCCAGCACCTATACCGGGGGGTCGACCAATGAGCAGTTCTTC. This codes for CASTYTGGSTNEQFF.